A selection of T cell receptor beta chains follows, all from one sample in a study of blood T cell repertoires in COVID-19. The protocol was immunoSEQ multiplex PCR, while the TCRdb copy is restricted to in-frame clones and leaves out a portion. The sample has around 75,000 clones, about 80% seen once. The sample was peripheral blood. The receptors were sampled from a man aged 50-60 years with COVID-19, enrolled during active disease. Both conserved end residues are part of each CDR3. A D gene is named only where the DNA matches it firmly. Rows may omit the clone size; those that give it use once, few, many or a size class.

v_call: TRBV2; j_call: TRBJ2-5; clone_size: .; d_call: TRBD2; cdr3_length: 15; cdr3_nt: TGTGCCAGCAGTGACCCTAGCGGGGCCGGGGGGGCCCAGTACTTC; cdr3_aa: CASSDPSGAGGAQYF
v_call: TRBV25-1; j_call: TRBJ2-5; clone_size: .; d_call: TRBD2; cdr3_length: 18; cdr3_nt: TGTGCCAGCAGTGATCCCCCCGAGGAGCGGGGTTTCCAAGAGACCCAGTACTTC; cdr3_aa: CASSDPPEERGFQETQYF
v_call: TRBV6-5; j_call: TRBJ2-5; clone_size: once; d_call: TRBD2; cdr3_length: 16; cdr3_nt: TGTGCCAGCAGTTACTCTTCCTGGGAGGGTGGGGAGACCCAGTACTTC; cdr3_aa: CASSYSSWEGGETQYF
v_call: TRBV2; j_call: TRBJ1-3; clone_size: .; d_call: .; cdr3_length: 13; cdr3_nt: TGTGCCACCGACATGTCTTACGGAAACACCATATATTTT; cdr3_aa: CATDMSYGNTIYF
v_call: TRBV20-1; j_call: TRBJ2-7; clone_size: once; d_call: .; cdr3_length: 12; cdr3_nt: TGCAGTGCTAGTGGGCCGATCTACGAGCAGTACTTC; cdr3_aa: CSASGPIYEQYF
v_call: TRBV19; j_call: TRBJ1-2; clone_size: .; d_call: .; cdr3_length: 15; cdr3_nt: TGTGCCAGTAGTATAGGGGCCCAACGGGGCTATGGCTACACCTTC; cdr3_aa: CASSIGAQRGYGYTF
v_call: TRBV5-1; j_call: TRBJ2-1; clone_size: .; d_call: .; cdr3_length: 13; cdr3_nt: TGCGCCAGCAGCCCCCGCCAGGTCAATGAGCAGTTCTTC; cdr3_aa: CASSPRQVNEQFF
v_call: TRBV6-2/TRBV6-3; j_call: TRBJ2-2; clone_size: .; d_call: .; cdr3_length: 16; cdr3_nt: TGTGCCAGCAGTTTACTGGGACACTCGAACACCGGGGAGCTGTTTTTT; cdr3_aa: CASSLLGHSNTGELFF
v_call: TRBV20-1; j_call: TRBJ2-3; clone_size: .; d_call: TRBD1; cdr3_length: 15; cdr3_nt: TGCAGTGCTAGTGATTTTCAGGGGGTAACAGATACGCAGTATTTT; cdr3_aa: CSASDFQGVTDTQYF
v_call: TRBV7-8; j_call: TRBJ1-4; clone_size: .; d_call: TRBD1; cdr3_length: 16; cdr3_nt: TGTGCCAGCAGCTTAAGACTTCAGGGGGTTGATGAAAAACTGTTTTTT; cdr3_aa: CASSLRLQGVDEKLFF
v_call: TRBV11-2; j_call: TRBJ2-3; clone_size: .; d_call: TRBD2; cdr3_length: 15; cdr3_nt: TGTGCCAGCAGCTTAGTGGGGGGGGACACAGATACGCAGTATTTT; cdr3_aa: CASSLVGGDTDTQYF
v_call: TRBV7-2; j_call: TRBJ2-1; clone_size: .; d_call: TRBD1; cdr3_length: 15; cdr3_nt: TGTGCCAGCAGCTTATACGGGACAGAATACAATGAGCAGTTCTTC; cdr3_aa: CASSLYGTEYNEQFF
v_call: TRBV4-3; j_call: TRBJ1-2; clone_size: few; d_call: TRBD1; cdr3_length: 14; cdr3_nt: TGCGCCAGCAGCCAAGAAACAGGGGTGGGTGGCTACACCTTC; cdr3_aa: CASSQETGVGGYTF
v_call: TRBV5-1; j_call: TRBJ2-7; clone_size: .; d_call: .; cdr3_length: 12; cdr3_nt: TGCGCCAGCAGCTTGGACCAGGGCGAGCAGTACTTC; cdr3_aa: CASSLDQGEQYF
v_call: TRBV18; j_call: TRBJ1-5; clone_size: .; d_call: .; cdr3_length: 16; cdr3_nt: TGTGCCAGCTCACGAGAGACAGCATATAGCAATCAGCCCCAGCATTTT; cdr3_aa: CASSRETAYSNQPQHF
v_call: TRBV2; j_call: TRBJ2-1; clone_size: .; d_call: TRBD2; cdr3_length: 15; cdr3_nt: TGTGCCAGCAGTGAGACGCGGGGGGCCGCCAATGAGCAGTTCTTC; cdr3_aa: CASSETRGAANEQFF
v_call: TRBV10-2; j_call: TRBJ2-1; clone_size: .; d_call: TRBD2; cdr3_length: 15; cdr3_nt: TGCGCCAGCAGCAAGCTAGCGGGGGGAGCCAATGAGCAGTTCTTC; cdr3_aa: CASSKLAGGANEQFF
v_call: TRBV19; j_call: TRBJ2-7; clone_size: few; d_call: .; cdr3_length: 15; cdr3_nt: TGTGCCATTCTACAGGGTTCGAAGGGACAACCCGAGCAGTACTTC; cdr3_aa: CAILQGSKGQPEQYF
v_call: TRBV10-3; j_call: TRBJ1-1; clone_size: .; d_call: .; cdr3_length: 14; cdr3_nt: TGTGCCATCAGTGACACAGTGAGGGAGACTGAAGCTTTCTTT; cdr3_aa: CAISDTVRETEAFF
v_call: TRBV6-5; j_call: TRBJ1-2; clone_size: .; d_call: .; cdr3_length: 13; cdr3_nt: TGTGCCAGCAGATTAACAGGAGCCTATGGCTACACCTTC; cdr3_aa: CASRLTGAYGYTF
v_call: TRBV27; j_call: TRBJ1-4; clone_size: .; d_call: .; cdr3_length: 17; cdr3_nt: TGTGCCAGCAGCCGAACAGGGACGAGCGCAACTAATGAAAAACTGTTTTTT; cdr3_aa: CASSRTGTSATNEKLFF
v_call: TRBV29-1; j_call: TRBJ2-5; clone_size: .; d_call: .; cdr3_length: 12; cdr3_nt: TGCAGCGCGTCCCAGGGTAGGGAGACCCAGTACTTC; cdr3_aa: CSASQGRETQYF
v_call: TRBV2; j_call: TRBJ1-6; clone_size: .; d_call: TRBD1; cdr3_length: 12; cdr3_nt: TGTGCCAGCACCTGGACAGGTTCACCCCTCCACTTT; cdr3_aa: CASTWTGSPLHF
v_call: TRBV28; j_call: TRBJ2-2; clone_size: .; d_call: TRBD2; cdr3_length: 14; cdr3_nt: TGTGCCAGCACCGGGACTAGCTACACCGGGGAGCTGTTTTTT; cdr3_aa: CASTGTSYTGELFF
v_call: TRBV6-5; j_call: TRBJ1-4; clone_size: .; d_call: .; cdr3_length: 13; cdr3_nt: TGTGCCAGCAGCCCGGACCAGGGGGAAAAACTGTTTTTT; cdr3_aa: CASSPDQGEKLFF
v_call: TRBV5-6; j_call: TRBJ2-3; clone_size: once; d_call: TRBD1; cdr3_length: 15; cdr3_nt: TGTGCCAGCAGCTTAGGGACAGGGGCTGGAGATACGCAGTATTTT; cdr3_aa: CASSLGTGAGDTQYF